Below, 28 T cell receptor beta chains from the same sample are listed, as sequenced in a study of spatial heterogeneity in lung cancer. In TCRdb, the 5' RACE reads were re-called with MiXCR into one record per CDR3 protein. The table records around 2,000 distinct CDR3 sequences, about a sixth of them present only once. The time point was: sample taken at primary tumor resection. Material for sequencing was whole RNA from tumor, nontumor lung or frozen PBMC, left unsorted. The sequences come from PBMCs, collected at surgery. Source of these receptors: a male donor with early-stage non-small cell lung cancer.

This clonotype came up a few times. The chain combines TRBV18 with TRBJ2-5; D is unclear. The CDR3 is made up of 15 amino acids. Germline V gene lookup returns CDR1 KGHSH and CDR2 LQKENI. Trimming removed 2 bases at V and 0 bases at J, with 10 bases between. The CDR3 DNA reads TGTGCCAGCTCACCAAGGGCGCAGGACCAAGAGACCCAGTACTTC. Encoded protein: CASSPRAQDQETQYF.

CDR3 in amino acids: CASSFATGANEQYF. The CDR3 nucleotides are TGTGCCAGCAGCTTCGCGACAGGGGCTAACGAGCAGTACTTC. The chain joins TRBV11-2 to TRBJ2-7, with TRBD1 matching 8 bases. J lost 5 bases, V lost 3 bases, and 6 bases had no gene match. The length of the CDR3 is 14 residues. The germline CDR1 and CDR2 sequences are SGHAT and FQNNGV.

In its sample, this clonotype was seen a few times. The rearrangement links TRBV7-2 to TRBJ1-5; TRBD1 might be the D (5 bases). CDR3 length: 16 residues. V was shortened by 4 bases and J by 1 base, with 14 bases between the two germline ends. Germline lookup yields CDR1 SGHTA and CDR2 FQGNSA. CDR3 residues: CASSYLRDASNQPQHF. The CDR3 DNA reads as TGTGCCAGCAGCTATCTCCGGGACGCGAGCAATCAGCCCCAGCATTTT.

The chain has TRBV7-2 and TRBJ2-7, with TRBD2 identical over 10 bases. With 8 bases clipped from V and 2 bases from J, the junction kept 6 bases outside the gene matches. The CDR3 totals 14 residues. The germline CDR1 and CDR2 sequences are SGHTA and FQGNSA. The CDR3 sequence is CASGSSGGAYEQYF. The CDR3 coding sequence is TGTGCCAGCGGCTCCAGCGGGGGGGCCTACGAGCAGTACTTC.

The table lists this clonotype with many counts. This chain joins TRBV11-2 and TRBJ2-1; 9 bases are shared with TRBD2. V gave up 1 base and J gave up 8 bases; unmatched junction bases: 12. Germline assignment: CDR1 SGHAT and CDR2 FQNNGV. The CDR3 extends over 17 amino acids. The CDR3 is CASSLAGREGRQDEQFF. The CDR3 DNA follows: TGTGCCAGCAGCTTAGCGGGGCGGGAGGGCCGCCAAGATGAGCAGTTCTTC.

By sample share, this clonotype is hyperexpanded (1% or more). The J gene is TRBJ2-1, the V gene TRBV2, with a weak D call TRBD2 (5 bases). The V end was cut by 5 bases, the J end by 7 bases, with 12 bases between. This CDR3 comprises 13 residues. CDR1 and CDR2 (germline): SNHLY, FYNNEI. The CDR3 bases are TGTGCCAGCAGTTGGACTGTCGGAAATGAGCAGTTCTTC. This translates into CASSWTVGNEQFF. Filled out from reference TRBV2 and TRBJ2-1, the complete variable domain reads EPEVTQTPSHQVTQMGQEVILRCVPISNHLYFYWYRQILGQKVEFLVSFYNNEISEKSEIFDDQFSVERPDGSNFTLKIRSTKLEDSAMYFCASSWTVGNEQFFGPGTRLTVL.

This clonotype was seen more than once but under ten times. This chain uses TRBV5-1 with TRBJ2-1, with D perhaps TRBD1 (6 bases). This CDR3 comprises 14 residues. V lost 8 bases and J lost 4, with 16 bases in between. Germline loops: CDR1 SGHRS, CDR2 YFSETQ. CDR3 sequence: CASSRTATYNEQFF. Written as DNA, the CDR3 is TGCGCCAGTTCCCGGACAGCGACTTACAATGAGCAGTTCTTC.

This clonotype has only a few counts. The V and J genes are TRBV29-1 and TRBJ1-2; 7 positions agree with TRBD1. V shed 2 bases, J shed 7 bases, and the junction held 4 bases outside the gene matches. The CDR3 is made up of 12 amino acids. From germline, CDR1 is SQVTM and CDR2 ANQGSEA. The CDR3 sequence is CSVERQGSGYTF. The CDR3 DNA sequence: TGCAGCGTTGAACGACAGGGTTCTGGCTACACCTTC.

This rearrangement joins TRBV29-1 to TRBJ1-5; D uncertain. The CDR3 runs to 13 residues. V was cut by 6 bases and J by 3 bases, with 12 bases left in between. Per the germline V gene, CDR1 is SQVTM and CDR2 is ANQGSEA. The chain's CDR3 is CSVADGYNQPQHF. The CDR3 bases are TGCAGCGTCGCCGACGGGTACAATCAGCCCCAGCATTTT.

This clonotype is labeled as medium-sized (0.01 to 0.1%). The chain recombines TRBV5-1 with TRBJ2-7, with a weak D call TRBD2 (5 bases). V was pared by 4 bases and J by 3 bases, with 11 bases between. The CDR3 loop spans 13 amino acids. Germline V CDR1 and CDR2: SGHRS, YFSETQ. The CDR3 DNA reads as TGCGCCAGCAGCGCCGGGGTTCGCTACGAGCAGTACTTC. This translates into CASSAGVRYEQYF. Full variable domain (missing parts from reference TRBV5-1 and TRBJ2-7): KAGVTQTPRYLIKTRGQQVTLSCSPISGHRSVSWYQQTPGQGLQFLFEYFSETQRNKGNFPGRFSGRQFSNSRSEMNVSTLELGDSALYLCASSAGVRYEQYFGPGTRLTVT.

This clonotype was seen repeatedly, ten times or more. The CDR3, as DNA: TGTGCCAGCAGTGTACGGGATGGAGATACGCAGTATTTT. Its protein is CASSVRDGDTQYF. The rearrangement links TRBV2 to TRBJ2-3, with D possibly matching TRBD2 (5 bases). The CDR3 is made up of 13 amino acids. Germline-derived CDR1 and CDR2 are SNHLY and FYNNEI. Trimming cost V 4 bases and J 5 bases, with 10 bases left between them. The full variable domain, in which reference TRBV2 and TRBJ2-3 provide the parts outside the CDR3, is EPEVTQTPSHQVTQMGQEVILRCVPISNHLYFYWYRQILGQKVEFLVSFYNNEISEKSEIFDDQFSVERPDGSNFTLKIRSTKLEDSAMYFCASSVRDGDTQYFGPGTRLTVL.

This clonotype turned up a few times. The chain couples TRBV28 to TRBJ1-1, with D possibly being TRBD1 (5 bases). The germline V and J ends were trimmed by 5 bases and 6 bases, with 13 bases remaining between them. The V gene's germline CDR1 is MDHEN and CDR2 SYDVKM. The CDR3 length is 13 residues. The chain's CDR3 is CASSPSGTPEAFF. As DNA, the CDR3 is TGTGCCAGCAGTCCGTCGGGGACCCCTGAAGCTTTCTTT.

This clonotype has just a few counts. This rearrangement joins TRBV4-2 to TRBJ2-1, with no clear D. This CDR3 contains 13 residues. The V gene's germline CDR1 is LGHNA and CDR2 YNFKEQ. The germline V and J ends were trimmed by 0 bases and 14 bases, with 14 bases remaining between them. The CDR3 nucleotides are TGTGCCAGCAGCCAAGAATACGGCCCCCGGGAGTTCTTC. Residues: CASSQEYGPREFF.

In its sample, this clonotype was seen a few times. The V gene is TRBV6-2 or TRBV6-3, the J gene TRBJ2-2, with unresolved D. CDR3 length: 10 amino acids. Germline CDR1 is MNHEY and CDR2 is SVGEGT. Trimming took off 6 bases at V and 8 bases at J, with 4 bases between the two ends. The CDR3 sequence: CASRDGELFF. In DNA form, the CDR3 reads TGTGCCAGCAGGGATGGGGAGCTGTTTTTT.

Ten or more counts support this clonotype. The chain links TRBV6-2 or TRBV6-3 to TRBJ2-7, with a tentative D call TRBD2 (5 bases). From germline, CDR1 is MNHEY and CDR2 SVGEGT. The CDR3 runs 11 residues. Trimming removed 8 bases at V and 3 bases at J, with 8 bases between. CDR3 protein: CASSGSYEQYF. CDR3 sequence (DNA): TGTGCCAGCTCTGGGAGCTACGAGCAGTACTTC.

The rearrangement joins TRBV4-3 to TRBJ2-2, with D unclear. The V end lost 5 bases, the J end lost 7 bases, and 23 bases lay between the germline ends. The CDR3 is 17 residues long. Germline lookup yields CDR1 LGHNA and CDR2 YSLEER. The CDR3 loop is CASSSDTPVSRIGELFF. The CDR3 DNA follows: TGCGCCAGCAGCTCCGACACCCCAGTCAGCCGAATCGGGGAGCTGTTTTTT.

This clonotype counts as medium-sized (0.01 to 0.1%). The gene calls are TRBV20-1 and TRBJ1-1; 7 nucleotides align to TRBD1. Per germline, CDR1 DFQATT and CDR2 SNEGSKA (reference sequence). This CDR3 has 13 residues. J was trimmed by 4 bases and V by 3 bases; bases with no gene match: 5. The CDR3 DNA reads TGCAGTGCTAGTGTGACAGGGAGCACTGAAGCTTTCTTT. Its protein is CSASVTGSTEAFF.

In its sample, this clonotype was seen a few times. The chain uses TRBV9 and TRBJ2-2, with D unclear. This CDR3 is built from 14 residues. V was trimmed by 0 bases and J by 3 bases, leaving 6 bases between them. The V gene's germline CDR1 is SGDLS and CDR2 YYNGEE. CDR3 DNA sequence: TGTGCCAGCAGCGTAGGGGGTGACACCGGGGAGCTGTTTTTT. Its translation is CASSVGGDTGELFF. The variable domain in full, completed from reference TRBV9 and TRBJ2-2, reads DSGVTQTPKHLITATGQRVTLRCSPRSGDLSVYWYQQSLDQGLQFLIQYYNGEERAKGNILERFSAQQFPDLHSELNLSSLELGDSALYFCASSVGGDTGELFFGEGSRLTVL.

Many counts were recorded for this clonotype. V is TRBV7-2 and J is TRBJ2-7; no clear D. V was clipped by 1 base and J by 2 bases, with 15 bases between them. This CDR3 region has 16 residues. From germline, CDR1 is SGHTA and CDR2 FQGNSA. CDR3 protein: CASSLEFGPKAYEQYF. The CDR3 region has the DNA TGTGCCAGCAGCTTAGAGTTCGGACCGAAGGCCTACGAGCAGTACTTC.

This clonotype qualifies as medium-sized (0.01 to 0.1%). The chain uses TRBV29-1 and TRBJ2-3; D remains ambiguous. The germline V gene encodes CDR1 SQVTM and CDR2 ANQGSEA. Trimming left V 4 bases short and J 6 bases short, with 8 bases between. The CDR3 consists of 11 residues. In DNA form, the CDR3 reads TGCAGCGTTGGGGCACAGGATACGCAGTATTTT. This gives the protein CSVGAQDTQYF.

This clonotype was seen more than once but under ten times. The gene calls are TRBV20-1 and TRBJ2-5; D may be TRBD2 (6 bases). V was shortened by 4 bases and J by 0 bases, with 12 bases between the two germline ends. From germline, CDR1 is DFQATT and CDR2 SNEGSKA (reference sequence). The CDR3 contains 14 residues. DNA for the CDR3: TGCAGTGCTAAGTCACGGGGGTACCAAGAGACCCAGTACTTC. This gives the protein CSAKSRGYQETQYF.

The V and J genes are TRBV5-6 and TRBJ2-7; TRBD1 might be the D (5 bases). The V and J ends lost 4 bases and 3 bases respectively, with 26 bases between them. Germline V gene lookup returns CDR1 SGHDT and CDR2 YYEEEE. This CDR3 region has 18 residues. As DNA, the CDR3 is TGTGCCAGCAGCGCCCGGCGCGGTCTGGGTAGGGGATTCTACGAGCAGTACTTC. This gives the protein CASSARRGLGRGFYEQYF.

By share of the sample, this clonotype is medium-sized. The chain combines TRBV29-1 with TRBJ2-1; TRBD1 agrees at 9 bases. This CDR3 region has 14 residues. Germline V CDR1 and CDR2: SQVTM, ANQGSEA. Trimming at V came to 3 bases and at J to 8 bases, leaving 8 bases not matched to a gene. CDR3 protein: CSVEWGTGLDEQFF. CDR3 in DNA: TGCAGCGTTGAGTGGGGGACAGGGTTGGATGAGCAGTTCTTC.

This chain uses TRBV20-1 with TRBJ1-1, with 8 bases lining up with TRBD1. The germline gives CDR1 DFQATT, CDR2 SNEGSKA (reference sequence). Trimming took 1 base from V and 7 from J; bases not matched to a gene: 8. The CDR3 length is 14 residues. The CDR3 DNA follows: TGCAGTGCTAGAGGTGACAGGGGAATGGATGAAGCTTTCTTT. This gives the protein CSARGDRGMDEAFF.

This clonotype was observed a few times. The chain employs TRBV7-8 and TRBJ2-2, with D possibly called TRBD1 or TRBD2 (5 bases each). With 0 bases removed from V and 5 bases from J, the gap between germline ends came to 16 bases. This CDR3 comprises 17 residues. The V gene's germline CDR1 is SGHVS and CDR2 FQNEAQ. This CDR3 reads CASSLASGTAITGELFF. The CDR3 nucleotides read TGTGCCAGCAGCTTAGCGTCCGGGACGGCGATTACCGGGGAGCTGTTTTTT.

Sample share makes this clonotype medium-sized. This sequence joins TRBV14 and TRBJ2-2, with 12 nucleotides matching TRBD2. Per germline, CDR1 SGHDN and CDR2 FVKESK. CDR3 length equals 16 residues. Unmatched junction bases numbered 6, after V lost 4 bases and J lost 6 bases. The CDR3 region is CASSPRLAGVSGELFF. CDR3 coding DNA: TGTGCCAGCAGCCCGCGACTAGCGGGAGTTTCCGGGGAGCTGTTTTTT.

By its share, this clonotype is medium-sized. The genes are TRBV9 and TRBJ1-1; 7 bases are a match to TRBD1. CDR3 length equals 14 residues. V was clipped by 0 bases and J by 7 bases; unmatched bases: 6. Germline CDR1 reads SGDLS; CDR2 reads YYNGEE. The CDR3 loop is CASSVGGTASEAFF. The CDR3 bases are TGTGCCAGCAGCGTAGGAGGGACAGCCAGTGAAGCTTTCTTT. Complete variable domain (other parts from reference TRBV9 and TRBJ1-1): DSGVTQTPKHLITATGQRVTLRCSPRSGDLSVYWYQQSLDQGLQFLIQYYNGEERAKGNILERFSAQQFPDLHSELNLSSLELGDSALYFCASSVGGTASEAFFGQGTRLTVV.

This clonotype was picked up many times. This sequence joins TRBV19 and TRBJ1-6; a possible D gene is TRBD1 (5 bases). This CDR3 spans 13 amino acids. Trimming removed 8 bases from V and 8 bases from J, with 13 bases in between. Germline CDR1 LNHDA, CDR2 SQIVND (reference sequence). In DNA, the CDR3 is TGTGCCAGTCATCAGGGTTTGGATTCACCCCTCCACTTT. It yields the protein CASHQGLDSPLHF.